The T cell receptor (beta chain) described here comes from a study of T cells after yellow fever vaccination. Whole-study context: When fractions had low cell numbers, they were prepared with SMART-Seq v4 Ultra Low Input.

Universal primer sites and UMIs were introduced during 5'RACE template-switching synthesis of TCR cDNA. TCRdb processed the 5' RACE reads anew with MiXCR; each CDR3 protein has one entry. The sample yields some 350,000 distinct CDR3 sequences, about 9.9% seen once. The germline V gene encodes CDR1 SGHRS and CDR2 YFSETQ. Trimming took off 2 bases at V and 8 bases at J, with 16 bases between the two ends. The CDR3 is 15 residues long. A remark on this clonotype: What it binds is not known.

Study-level points and caveats: Reappearing after the booster were most of the clones from primary vaccination (around 96% CD4, about 87% CD8).

The sequence derives from a man in his late teens or twenties who received the YFV17D yellow fever vaccine. V usage is TRBV5-1 and J usage is TRBJ1-4; D may be TRBD1 (5 bases). This material consisted of PBMCs, taken on the day of the first yellow fever vaccination. The CDR3 nucleotides are TGCGCCAGCAGCTTTCCCCAGGGAGGTGAAGAAAAACTGTTTTTT. Translating gives CASSFPQGGEEKLFF.